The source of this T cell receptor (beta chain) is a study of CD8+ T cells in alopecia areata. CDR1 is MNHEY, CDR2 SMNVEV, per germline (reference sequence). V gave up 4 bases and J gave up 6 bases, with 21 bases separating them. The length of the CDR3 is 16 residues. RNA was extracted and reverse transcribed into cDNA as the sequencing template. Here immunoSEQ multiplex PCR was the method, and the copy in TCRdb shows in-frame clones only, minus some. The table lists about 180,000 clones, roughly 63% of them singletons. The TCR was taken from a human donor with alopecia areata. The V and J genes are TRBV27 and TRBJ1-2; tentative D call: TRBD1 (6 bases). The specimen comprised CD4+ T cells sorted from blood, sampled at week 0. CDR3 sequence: CASSYVPQGSMDGYTF. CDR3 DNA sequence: TGTGCCAGCAGTTATGTACCGCAGGGGAGCATGGATGGCTACACCTTC.